The 11 T cell receptor beta chains reported below all come from one sample, sequenced in a study of T cell responses to AZD1222 COVID-19 vaccine. The repertoire was sequenced with immunoSEQ multiplex PCR; TCRdb's copy has only in-frame clones and lacks some. The sample lists about 120,000 clones, just over 85% seen once, with around 19% in the top ten. Sequenced material: peripheral blood, taken on day 0 of MenACWY control vaccination. These receptor sequences come from an adult in good health.

The V call is TRBV9, the J call TRBJ1-6; D gene uncertain. CDR1 SGDLS and CDR2 YYNGEE come from the germline V gene. V lost 4 bases to trimming and J lost 6 bases, with 14 bases between them. The CDR3 consists of 15 residues. In DNA, the CDR3 is TGTGCCAGCAGCCCCGGGTCGGGGATTAATTCACCCCTCCACTTT. Its translation: CASSPGSGINSPLHF.

CDR3 sequence: CASSPTGQGSSYEQYF. In DNA, the CDR3 is TGCGCCAGCAGCCCGACGGGACAGGGAAGCTCCTACGAGCAGTACTTC. V is TRBV5-1 and J is TRBJ2-7, with 9 bases lining up with TRBD1. This CDR3 has 16 amino acids. Germline V gene data show CDR1 as SGHRS and CDR2 as YFSETQ. V lost 4 bases, J lost 0 bases, and 8 bases stayed unmatched.

This sequence joins TRBV19 and TRBJ2-2; 8 nucleotides line up with TRBD2. Germline CDR1 is LNHDA and CDR2 is SQIVND (reference sequence). The J segment lost 7 bases and the V segment lost 2 bases, leaving 6 bases of the junction unmatched. CDR3 size: 15 residues. The CDR3 sequence is CASSIMTGGVGELFF. CDR3 nucleotide sequence: TGTGCCAGTAGTATAATGACGGGAGGGGTCGGGGAGCTGTTTTTT.

The chain couples TRBV7-9 to TRBJ2-1; TRBD2 aligns across 8 bases. Looked up from germline, CDR1 is SEHNR and CDR2 is FQNEAQ (reference sequence). The V and J ends lost 5 bases and 1 base, in that order; junction bases with no gene match: 4. The length of the CDR3 is 15 residues. CDR3 region: CASSPLAGSYNEQFF. The CDR3 DNA sequence: TGTGCCAGCAGCCCGTTAGCGGGATCCTACAATGAGCAGTTCTTC.

This chain connects TRBV5-1 to TRBJ2-6; D is possibly TRBD1 (6 bases). CDR1 is SGHRS and CDR2 is YFSETQ in the germline V gene. This CDR3 comprises 17 residues. Trimming took 3 bases from V and 0 from J, leaving 13 bases between them. CDR3 DNA: TGCGCCAGCAGCTCAACACAGGGTACCTCTGGGGCCAACGTCCTGACTTTC. This codes for CASSSTQGTSGANVLTF.

The sample holds one count of this clone. This chain connects TRBV27 to TRBJ1-6; 11 bases line up with TRBD1. Germline V gene data show CDR1 as MNHEY and CDR2 as SMNVEV (reference sequence). The CDR3 is made up of 16 amino acids. V was pared by 4 bases and J by 7 bases, with 6 bases of the junction left unmatched. The DNA for the CDR3 is TGTGCCAGCAGTTCCGGGGACAGGGGGAGGAATTCACCCCTCCACTTT. Protein sequence: CASSSGDRGRNSPLHF.

This rearrangement joins TRBV5-1 to TRBJ2-7; 12 nucleotides match TRBD1. The CDR3 spans 17 residues. Germline trimming cut 4 bases from V and 0 bases from J; bases unmatched to any gene: 8. The germline CDR1 and CDR2 sequences are SGHRS and YFSETQ. For the CDR3, the DNA is TGCGCCAGCAGCCCCGGGACAGGGGGCCGCTACTCCTACGAGCAGTACTTC. Translated: CASSPGTGGRYSYEQYF.

The CDR3 loop is CASSYHRVQKLFF. CDR3 DNA: TGTGCCAGCAGTTACCACCGGGTTCAAAAACTGTTTTTT. V and J are TRBV6-2 or TRBV6-3 and TRBJ1-4, with D unresolved. Germline assignment: CDR1 MNHEY and CDR2 SVGEGT. The CDR3 spans 13 residues. Trimming stripped 2 bases from V and 9 bases from J, with 10 bases between.

The chain carries TRBV5-1 and TRBJ2-7, with 10 bases identical to TRBD2. CDR1 is SGHRS, CDR2 YFSETQ, per germline. After removal of 2 bases from V and 2 bases from J, the junction contained 1 base not matched to a gene. The CDR3 length is 14 residues. The CDR3 DNA follows: TGCGCCAGCAGCTTTCTAGCGGGGGCCTACGAGCAGTACTTC. Translating gives CASSFLAGAYEQYF.

CDR3 sequence reads: CASSLTQGNTEAFF. The CDR3 DNA sequence: TGTGCCAGCAGCCTAACCCAGGGGAACACTGAAGCTTTCTTT. V is TRBV9 and J is TRBJ1-1, with a possible D match to TRBD1 (5 bases). Deletions cut 4 bases from V and 1 base from J, with 11 bases between. CDR1 and CDR2 (germline): SGDLS, YYNGEE. This CDR3 is built from 14 residues.

J is TRBJ2-5 and V is TRBV9; D is unresolved. Trimming pared 0 bases from V and 1 base from J, leaving 4 bases between. Germline V gene lookup returns CDR1 SGDLS and CDR2 YYNGEE. The CDR3 has 13 residues. The CDR3 here is CASSVEAQETQYF. The CDR3 DNA sequence: TGTGCCAGCAGCGTAGAAGCCCAAGAGACCCAGTACTTC.